This T cell receptor beta chain was documented in a study of identical twins. This clonotype has ten or more counts. Its specificity is unknown. TCRdb reanalysed the 5' RACE reads using MiXCR and keeps one entry per CDR3 protein. The sample consists of hundreds of thousands of distinct CDR3 sequences, roughly 18% of them appearing once. Study results and caveats: High-abundance cord blood beta clonotypes had fewer insertions; memory repertoires showed none.

These sequences were also reported in another study, on T cells expressing NK-cell markers.

The material sequenced was PBMCs. This clonotype was sampled from a woman between 18 and 29 years old in good health.

CDR3 region: CASRRTGTEAFF. The CDR3 region has the DNA TGCGCCAGCAGGCGGACGGGGACTGAAGCTTTCTTT. The rearrangement uses TRBV10-2 and TRBJ1-1; D is unclear. CDR1 WSHSY and CDR2 SAAADI come from the germline V gene. Trimming took 6 bases from V and 5 from J, leaving 10 bases between them. This CDR3 has 12 amino acids.